This record covers a single T cell receptor (beta chain). Its cognate antigen is unknown. The data were taken from a study of identical twins. TCRdb passed the 5' RACE reads through MiXCR, listing each CDR3 protein once. The sample carries some 320,000 distinct CDR3 sequences, about 12% recorded once. Study outcomes and limitations: Cross-sectional statistics, not tracking of the same donors, supported the conclusions.

Trimming pared 1 base from V and 4 bases from J, leaving 9 bases between. CDR1 and CDR2 from the germline V gene are KGHDR and SFDVKD. CDR3 length equals 15 residues. A further study also used this sample, focusing on yellow fever vaccine responses in identical twins.

The chain couples TRBV24-1 to TRBJ2-2, with a possible D match to TRBD1 (6 bases). The clonotype originates from a young woman in good health. Sequences were obtained from CD8+ T cells sorted from blood. The CDR3 here is CATSDFKQGTGELFF. In DNA form, the CDR3 reads TGTGCCACCAGTGATTTCAAACAGGGCACCGGGGAGCTGTTTTTT.